This T cell receptor (beta chain) comes out of a study of cytomegalovirus exposure and HLA in healthy donors. This CDR3 contains 16 residues. V lost 1 base, J lost 4 bases, and 15 bases lay in between. Per germline, CDR1 SGHTA and CDR2 FQGTGA. PCR involved 60 Vbeta and 13 Jbeta primers. Some clones are missing from TCRdb's copy, which holds only in-frame ones; the method was immunoSEQ multiplex PCR. The sample totals more than 55,000 clones. This chain joins TRBV7-3 and TRBJ2-3; D is possibly TRBD2 (5 bases). This clonotype originated in a middle-aged woman in good health and CMV-seropositive. Input material: PBMCs. This CDR3 is CASSLILAGSADTQYF. CDR3 DNA sequence: TGTGCCAGCAGCTTAATTCTGGCGGGCTCTGCAGATACGCAGTATTTT.